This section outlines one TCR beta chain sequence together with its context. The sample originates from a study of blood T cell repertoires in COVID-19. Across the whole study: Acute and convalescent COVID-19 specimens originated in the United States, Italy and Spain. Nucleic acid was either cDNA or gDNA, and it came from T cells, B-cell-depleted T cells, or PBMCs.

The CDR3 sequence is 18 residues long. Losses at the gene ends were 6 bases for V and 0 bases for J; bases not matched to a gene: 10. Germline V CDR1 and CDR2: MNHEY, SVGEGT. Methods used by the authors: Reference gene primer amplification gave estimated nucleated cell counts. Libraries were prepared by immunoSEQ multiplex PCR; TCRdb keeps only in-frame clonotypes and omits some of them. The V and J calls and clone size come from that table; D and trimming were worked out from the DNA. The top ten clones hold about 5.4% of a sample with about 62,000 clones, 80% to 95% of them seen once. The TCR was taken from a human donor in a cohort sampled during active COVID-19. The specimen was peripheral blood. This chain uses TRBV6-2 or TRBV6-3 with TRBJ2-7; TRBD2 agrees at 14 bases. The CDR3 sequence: CASSAGTSGSWSSYEQYF. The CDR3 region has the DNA TGTGCCAGCAGCGCCGGGACTAGCGGGAGTTGGAGCTCCTACGAGCAGTACTTC.